Below, one TCR beta chain is given with its context. This record belongs to a study of blood T cell repertoires in COVID-19. Whole-study context: T cells, B-cell-depleted T cells, or PBMCs supplied cDNA or gDNA.

Assignments of participants to cohorts depended upon their own reported clinical history. CDR3 size: 14 residues. The germline V gene has CDR1 LNHDA and CDR2 SQIVND (reference sequence). V shed 5 bases and J 9 bases; nucleotides not matched to a gene: 9. The method was immunoSEQ multiplex PCR; TCRdb's version includes in-frame clones alone and lacks a portion of them. The table has approximately 200,000 clones, 75% to 90% seen once; the top ten hold 1.2%. The sample was PBMCs or T cells enriched from blood (not recorded which). This TCR was sampled from a man younger than 45 who had recovered from COVID-19. This chain links TRBV19 with TRBJ1-5, with 8 bases matching TRBD1. DNA of the CDR3: TGTGCCAGTAGTTTCGGACAGGGACAAGGGCCCCAGCATTTT. It encodes CASSFGQGQGPQHF.